Detailed here is one T cell receptor beta chain. The sample is drawn from a study of blood T cell repertoires in COVID-19. The V end was cut by 2 bases, the J end by 4 bases, with 18 bases between. The CDR3 is made up of 16 amino acids. Looked up from germline, CDR1 is SGDLS and CDR2 is YYNGEE. Per the study methods: Quantification of nucleated cells was approximated via reference gene primer amplification. Data came from immunoSEQ multiplex PCR; TCRdb stores just in-frame clones and leaves some out. The DNA gave D and trimming, while V, J and clone size come from that table. This table holds around 150,000 clones, approximately 82% found once.

The V call is TRBV9, the J call TRBJ1-2; D may be TRBD1 (6 bases). Sequenced sample: peripheral blood. The TCR comes from a man aged 55-75 years who had recovered from COVID-19. In nucleotides, the CDR3 is TGTGCCAGCAGCGTCTCTTCCCAGGGGCAGCGCTATGGCTACACCTTC. Its translation: CASSVSSQGQRYGYTF.